The present T cell receptor beta chain was sequenced within a study of shared clonotypes between healthy human individuals. DNA at 200 ng, about 30,000 T cell genomes, went into sorted-subset replicate PCRs. Sequenced by immunoSEQ multiplex PCR; TCRdb stores in-frame clones only, minus some. The sample consists of 2 million to 2.5 million clones, about 94% of them appearing once. Between the trimmed V and J ends, which lost 2 bases and 4 bases, there was a span of 11 bases. This CDR3 spans 13 amino acids. CDR1 GTSNPN and CDR2 SVGIG come from the germline V gene (reference sequence). About this clone: No antigen is known for it.

Naive CD4+ cells were CD45RA-selected; the remaining cells were memory. Study-wide results and caveats: Rarefaction demonstrated incomplete sorted-subset sequencing despite large depth. Compared with clonotypes that all four donors shared, non-shared clonotypes had lower generation probabilities.

Specimen: naive CD4+ T cells sorted from blood. Subset meaning: CD45RA+ positively selected. The V call is TRBV30, the J call TRBJ2-5, with D possibly being TRBD2 (6 bases). This sequence originates from a man between 18 and 29 years old in good health. The CDR3: CAWSFGTRETQYF. CDR3 nucleotides: TGTGCCTGGAGTTTTGGGACTCGAGAGACCCAGTACTTC.